This T cell receptor (beta chain) was documented in a study of T cell changes during pregnancy in multiple sclerosis. CDR3 size: 18 residues. V shed 0 bases and J shed 1 base, with 19 bases lying between them. The germline CDR1 and CDR2 sequences are MGHRA and YSYEKL. The assay was immunoSEQ multiplex PCR, and TCRdb's table has in-frame clones only and misses some. The sample includes some 37,000 clones, about 88% of them seen just once. The source is a female donor with multiple sclerosis, enrolled in a pregnancy study. This sequence joins TRBV4-1 and TRBJ2-7; a possible D gene is TRBD1 (6 bases). The sample was CD8+ T cells from peripheral blood mononuclear cells, taken in the third trimester of pregnancy. The CDR3 protein is CASSQDQRGHRSSYEQYF. As DNA, the CDR3 is TGCGCCAGCAGCCAAGATCAAAGGGGACACAGGTCTTCCTACGAGCAGTACTTC.